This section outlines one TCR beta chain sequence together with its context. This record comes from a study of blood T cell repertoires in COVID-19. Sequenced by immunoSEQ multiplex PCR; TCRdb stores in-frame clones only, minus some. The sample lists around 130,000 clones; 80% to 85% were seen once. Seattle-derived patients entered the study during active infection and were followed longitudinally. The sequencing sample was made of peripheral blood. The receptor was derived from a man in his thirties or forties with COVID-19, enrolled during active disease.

The DNA of the CDR3 is TGTGCCAGCAAAGGAGGCGGGGGTGTAACGGACGAGCAGTACTTC. As protein: CASKGGGGVTDEQYF. This chain joins TRBV28 and TRBJ2-7; 7 nucleotides agree with TRBD2. The length of the CDR3 is 15 residues. The V segment lost 7 bases and the J segment 5 bases; nucleotides outside the gene matches: 14. Germline V gives CDR1 MDHEN, CDR2 SYDVKM.